Shown below are 13 T cell receptor beta chains from a single sample sequenced in a study of T cells in localized non-small cell lung cancer. Libraries were prepared by immunoSEQ multiplex PCR; TCRdb keeps only in-frame clonotypes and omits some of them. The table records tens of thousands of clones, more than 75% of them present only once. Sequencing used peripheral blood, obtained before any cancer treatment. Source of these receptors: a woman aged 35-75 years with stage I squamous cell lung carcinoma.

V gene TRBV10-3 combines with J gene TRBJ2-3; TRBD2 matches 9 bases. Losses at the gene ends were 11 bases for V and 4 bases for J; bases not matched to a gene: 7. The CDR3 spans 13 residues. The V gene's germline CDR1 is ENHRY and CDR2 SYGVKD. CDR3 sequence reads: CAVGLAGPDTQYF. CDR3 DNA sequence: TGTGCCGTGGGACTAGCAGGCCCAGATACGCAGTATTTT.

J is TRBJ1-4 and V is TRBV5-4; tentative D call: TRBD1 (6 bases). Looked up from germline, CDR1 is SGHNT and CDR2 is YYREEE (reference sequence). V was cut by 3 bases and J by 8 bases, with 20 bases left in between. The CDR3 totals 16 residues. The CDR3 loop reads CASSSDSGGGGEKLFF. The DNA for the CDR3 is TGTGCCAGCAGCTCCGATTCGGGAGGGGGAGGCGAAAAACTGTTTTTT. Variable domain in full (rest from reference TRBV5-4 and TRBJ1-4): ETGVTQSPTHLIKTRGQQVTLRCSSQSGHNTVSWYQQALGQGPQFIFQYYREEENGRGNFPPRFSGLQFPNYSSELNVNALELDDSALYLCASSSDSGGGGEKLFFGSGTQLSVL.

The rearrangement uses TRBV27 and TRBJ2-2, with TRBD1 identical over 7 bases. The CDR3 consists of 14 residues. With 6 bases clipped from V and 6 bases from J, the junction kept 7 bases outside the gene matches. Germline CDR1 MNHEY, CDR2 SMNVEV (reference sequence). CDR3 protein: CASRPTQGAGELFF. As DNA, the CDR3 is TGTGCCAGCAGACCTACCCAGGGGGCCGGGGAGCTGTTTTTT.

The chain combines TRBV11-2 with TRBJ1-6, with D maybe TRBD1 (6 bases). The V gene's germline CDR1 is SGHAT and CDR2 FQNNGV. CDR3 size: 15 residues. V lost 0 bases and J lost 10, with 13 bases in between. The CDR3 spells CASSLEPGVGSPLHF. CDR3 nucleotide sequence: TGTGCCAGCAGCTTAGAGCCAGGGGTTGGGTCACCCCTCCACTTT.

This chain links TRBV6-5 with TRBJ1-6; weak D call: TRBD1 (6 bases). V lost 8 bases and J 8 bases, leaving 16 bases between the germline ends. Germline V CDR1 and CDR2: MNHEY, SVGAGI. This CDR3 comprises 14 residues. The CDR3 DNA is TGTGCCAGCGTAGGGGGACGGTGGGATTCACCCCTCCACTTT. It specifies CASVGGRWDSPLHF.

This rearrangement joins TRBV30 to TRBJ2-2; 10 bases fit TRBD1. V lost 4 bases, J lost 3 bases, and 5 bases stayed unmatched. The CDR3 covers 15 residues. The V gene's germline CDR1 is GTSNPN and CDR2 SVGIG (reference sequence). Here the CDR3 DNA reads TGTGCCTGGACGACAGGGGGCTCCTACACCGGGGAGCTGTTTTTT. It is translated as CAWTTGGSYTGELFF.

The rearrangement links TRBV5-6 to TRBJ2-7; D is unclear. The CDR3 totals 14 residues. Trimming took off 1 base at V and 2 bases at J, with 10 bases between the two ends. Looked up from germline, CDR1 is SGHDT and CDR2 is YYEEEE. The CDR3 spells CASSLSGLTYEQYF. The CDR3 DNA sequence: TGTGCCAGCAGCTTGTCAGGCCTGACCTACGAGCAGTACTTC.

V usage is TRBV7-8 and J usage is TRBJ1-4; D is ambiguous. The CDR3 is 19 residues long. CDR1 SGHVS and CDR2 FQNEAQ come from the germline V gene. Trimming stripped 0 bases from V and 2 bases from J, with 19 bases between. The DNA of the CDR3 is TGTGCCAGCAGCTTAGCCGGGCTAGGGTGGGATGCTACTAATGAAAAACTGTTTTTT. It yields the protein CASSLAGLGWDATNEKLFF.

V is TRBV19 and J is TRBJ2-5, with 10 bases matching TRBD2. The CDR3 is 14 residues long. Germline CDR1 is LNHDA and CDR2 is SQIVND (reference sequence). Trimming at V came to 6 bases and at J to 5 bases, leaving 6 bases not matched to a gene. The chain's CDR3 is CASSSGLARETQYF. The CDR3 DNA follows: TGTGCCAGTAGCTCGGGACTAGCGAGGGAGACCCAGTACTTC. The full variable domain, its missing parts supplied by reference TRBV19 and TRBJ2-5, is DGGITQSPKYLFRKEGQNVTLSCEQNLNHDAMYWYRQDPGQGLRLIYYSQIVNDFQKGDIAEGYSVSREKKESFPLTVTSAQKNPTAFYLCASSSGLARETQYFGPGTRLLVL.

The chain joins TRBV6-1 to TRBJ2-4; maybe TRBD2 (6 bases). Trimming shortened V by 0 bases and J by 3 bases, and 6 bases separated the two germline ends. The CDR3 spans 14 residues. CDR1 is MNHNS and CDR2 is SASEGT in the germline V gene. The CDR3 region is CASSEAGGKNIQYF. In DNA, the CDR3 is TGTGCCAGCAGTGAAGCGGGGGGCAAAAACATTCAGTACTTC.

The chain employs TRBV5-6 and TRBJ1-1, with a tentative D call TRBD1 (6 bases). The CDR3 totals 14 residues. Germline V gene data show CDR1 as SGHDT and CDR2 as YYEEEE. Between the trimmed V and J ends, which lost 6 bases and 1 base, there was a span of 13 bases. This CDR3 reads CASTRGGSNTEAFF. Here the CDR3 DNA reads TGTGCCAGCACCCGAGGGGGATCGAACACTGAAGCTTTCTTT.

This chain links TRBV6-6 with TRBJ2-7; D unclear. Germline lookup yields CDR1 MNHNY and CDR2 SVGAGI (reference sequence). CDR3 size: 15 residues. Trimming removed 2 bases from V and 1 base from J, with 12 bases in between. The CDR3 DNA reads TGTGCCAGCAGTTACCTCCCCTTCGTGTCCTACGAGCAGTACTTC. This encodes CASSYLPFVSYEQYF.

The rearrangement joins TRBV5-4 to TRBJ2-3, with unresolved D. Trimming left V 5 bases short and J 0 bases short, with 13 bases between. The CDR3 has 15 residues. Germline-derived CDR1 and CDR2 are SGHNT and YYREEE (reference sequence). The CDR3 sequence is CASSTLGSSTDTQYF. CDR3 DNA sequence: TGTGCCAGCAGTACCCTCGGCAGTAGCACAGATACGCAGTATTTT. Full variable domain (missing parts from reference TRBV5-4 and TRBJ2-3): ETGVTQSPTHLIKTRGQQVTLRCSSQSGHNTVSWYQQALGQGPQFIFQYYREEENGRGNFPPRFSGLQFPNYSSELNVNALELDDSALYLCASSTLGSSTDTQYFGPGTRLTVL.